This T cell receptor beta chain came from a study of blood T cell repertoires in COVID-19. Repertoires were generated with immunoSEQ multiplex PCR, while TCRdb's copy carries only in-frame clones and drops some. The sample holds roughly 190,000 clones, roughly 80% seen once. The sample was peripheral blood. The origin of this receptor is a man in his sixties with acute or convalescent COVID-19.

The CDR3 reads CASSFSGNTDTQYF. The CDR3 DNA reads as TGTGCCAGCAGCTTTAGCGGGAACACAGATACGCAGTATTTT. The gene calls are TRBV5-6 and TRBJ2-3, with 8 bases identical to TRBD2. The CDR3 length is 14 residues. V shed 2 bases, J shed 2 bases, and the junction held 1 base outside the gene matches. Germline CDR1 and CDR2: SGHDT and YYEEEE.